Below, one T cell receptor (beta chain) is given with its context. The antigen is unknown. Looked up from germline, CDR1 is KGHSH and CDR2 is LQKENI. The germline V and J ends were trimmed by 3 bases and 3 bases, with 14 bases remaining between them. CDR3 length equals 15 residues. The data were obtained in a study of T cells in Graves' hyperthyroidism and ophthalmopathy. Study results and limitations: Blood also carried most thyroid clonotypes expanded above 0.001.

Criteria for exclusion of patients were uncontrolled infection, other autoimmune disease, pregnancy or lactation. There were TCR beta CDR3 regions amplified from RNA transcripts. TCR CDR3 regions were first amplified by RT-PCR with HTBI primers. TCRdb ran MiXCR on the multiplex PCR reads and lists one entry per CDR3 protein. The table lists 540,000 or so distinct CDR3 sequences, about half of them singletons, with 15% to 20% in the top ten. J is TRBJ1-2 and V is TRBV18, with D uncertain. This TCR was sampled from an adult woman with Graves' disease, either hyperthyroidism or ophthalmopathy (not recorded which). Sequenced material: peripheral blood or thyroid tissue (not recorded which). The DNA of the CDR3 is TGTGCCAGCTCACCCCCGGTGCGGGTCCACTATGGCTACACCTTC. Protein sequence: CASSPPVRVHYGYTF.